These T cell receptor beta chains were read from a single sample in a study of blood T cell repertoires in COVID-19. Repertoires were generated with immunoSEQ multiplex PCR, while TCRdb's copy carries only in-frame clones and drops some. The sample has some 68,000 clones, 75% to 95% seen once. Sequencing used peripheral blood. The receptors stem from a man aged 40-50 years with COVID-19, enrolled during active disease. Each CDR3 is given with its conserved first and last residue. The order of the fields is J gene, D gene, V gene, CDR3 DNA, CDR3 protein. D genes are given only for firm matches.

j_gene: TRBJ2-5
d_gene: TRBD2
v_gene: TRBV3-1/TRBV3-2
CDR3nt: TGTGCCAGCAGCCAAAATCTAGCGGGGGGGCAGACCCAGTACTTC
CDR3aa: CASSQNLAGGQTQYF

j_gene: TRBJ2-5
d_gene: TRBD2
v_gene: TRBV4-1
CDR3nt: TGCGCCAGCAGCCTGACTAGCGGGGAGACCCAGTACTTC
CDR3aa: CASSLTSGETQYF

j_gene: TRBJ2-7
d_gene: TRBD2
v_gene: TRBV29-1
CDR3nt: TGCAGCGTTGAGTCAGAGCGGGGGGTTGGCTACGAGCAGTACTTC
CDR3aa: CSVESERGVGYEQYF

j_gene: TRBJ1-4
d_gene: TRBD1
v_gene: TRBV7-9
CDR3nt: TGTGCCAGCAGCCCCGGGACAGCAACTAATGAAAAACTGTTTTTT
CDR3aa: CASSPGTATNEKLFF

j_gene: TRBJ1-2
d_gene: .
v_gene: TRBV2
CDR3nt: TGTGCCAGCAGTGACACAGGCCCCTATGGCTACACCTTC
CDR3aa: CASSDTGPYGYTF

j_gene: TRBJ2-3
d_gene: .
v_gene: TRBV4-2
CDR3nt: TGTGCCAGCAGCCAAGATCTAGGAGCAGATACGCAGTATTTT
CDR3aa: CASSQDLGADTQYF

j_gene: TRBJ2-3
d_gene: TRBD2
v_gene: TRBV30
CDR3nt: TGTGCCGGCTCAGAGGGGCTAGCGGGCGAGCACGCGCAGTATTTT
CDR3aa: CAGSEGLAGEHAQYF

j_gene: TRBJ1-1
d_gene: .
v_gene: TRBV30
CDR3nt: TGTGCCTGGAGTCCCCAGGGAGGAGAAGCTTTCTTT
CDR3aa: CAWSPQGGEAFF

j_gene: TRBJ2-7
d_gene: .
v_gene: TRBV7-9
CDR3nt: TGTGCCAGCAGCTTGGGACAAGTGGGCTCCTACGAGCAGTACTTC
CDR3aa: CASSLGQVGSYEQYF

j_gene: TRBJ2-1
d_gene: TRBD2
v_gene: TRBV19
CDR3nt: TGTGCCAGTAAAGGAGCGGGGGGCTCCTACAATGAGCAGTTCTTC
CDR3aa: CASKGAGGSYNEQFF

j_gene: TRBJ1-6
d_gene: .
v_gene: TRBV2
CDR3nt: TGTGCCAGCAGTGAAGCGGGGCGTACTTCACCCCTCCACTTT
CDR3aa: CASSEAGRTSPLHF

j_gene: TRBJ1-2
d_gene: .
v_gene: TRBV5-1
CDR3nt: TGCGCCAGCAGCCTTCTGACAGCTAACTATGGCTACACCTTC
CDR3aa: CASSLLTANYGYTF

j_gene: TRBJ1-1
d_gene: .
v_gene: TRBV12-3/TRBV12-4
CDR3nt: TGTGCCAGCTGGCAGGCCCTGAACACTGAAGCTTTCTTT
CDR3aa: CASWQALNTEAFF

j_gene: TRBJ2-3
d_gene: .
v_gene: TRBV4-1
CDR3nt: TGCGCCAGCAGCCAGAGACACAGGGCCTCTAGCACAGATACGCAGTATTTT
CDR3aa: CASSQRHRASSTDTQYF

j_gene: TRBJ1-1
d_gene: .
v_gene: TRBV6-5
CDR3nt: TGTGCCAGCAGAGACCCAGGTAACACTGAAGCTTTCTTT
CDR3aa: CASRDPGNTEAFF

j_gene: TRBJ2-2
d_gene: TRBD2
v_gene: TRBV11-2
CDR3nt: TGTGCCAGCAGGCCATGGGGACTAACCAACACCGGGGAGCTGTTTTTT
CDR3aa: CASRPWGLTNTGELFF

j_gene: TRBJ1-1
d_gene: .
v_gene: TRBV25-1
CDR3nt: TGTGCCAGCAGTGAACTCATGGCGGGTGAAGCTTTCTTT
CDR3aa: CASSELMAGEAFF

j_gene: TRBJ2-1
d_gene: TRBD1
v_gene: TRBV18
CDR3nt: TGTGCCAGCTCACCGCACCGGGACAGTTCCCGCAGTGAGCAGTTCTTC
CDR3aa: CASSPHRDSSRSEQFF

j_gene: TRBJ2-7
d_gene: .
v_gene: TRBV5-5
CDR3nt: TGTGCCAGCAGCGTACCAGCCTACGAGCAGTACTTC
CDR3aa: CASSVPAYEQYF

j_gene: TRBJ2-1
d_gene: TRBD2
v_gene: TRBV7-7
CDR3nt: TGTGCCAGCAGCCGGGGGGGGGCCGTAAATGAGCAGTTCTTC
CDR3aa: CASSRGGAVNEQFF

j_gene: TRBJ2-1
d_gene: .
v_gene: TRBV7-2
CDR3nt: TGTGCCAGCAGCTTAAATAGGGGGAATGAGCAGTTCTTC
CDR3aa: CASSLNRGNEQFF

j_gene: TRBJ1-3
d_gene: .
v_gene: TRBV5-4
CDR3nt: TGTGCCAGCAGCTTGGGACAGCCCTCTGGAAACACCATATATTTT
CDR3aa: CASSLGQPSGNTIYF